Below, one T cell receptor beta chain is given with its context. The CDR3 runs to 15 residues. Looked up from germline, CDR1 is SGHNT and CDR2 is YYREEE (reference sequence). J gave up 7 bases and V 1 base, and 7 bases lay outside the gene matches. This sample was taken from a study of blood T cell repertoires in COVID-19. As for the study in general: Samples came from the United States, Italy and Spain, spanning acute and convalescent COVID-19. T cells, B-cell-depleted T cells, or PBMCs provided the cDNA or gDNA that served as material.

In the original processing: Using reference gene primer amplification, nucleated cell counts were estimated. Method: immunoSEQ multiplex PCR; TCRdb's copy keeps in-frame clones and lacks some. For V, J and clone size, that table is used; D and trimming come from the DNA. The profile shows hundreds of thousands of clones, 83% of them singletons. The sample was peripheral blood. This chain uses TRBV5-4 with TRBJ2-3; 9 bases line up with TRBD2. The receptor comes from a woman aged 50 to 60 who had recovered from COVID-19. The CDR3 is CASSLLSGGPNTQYF. Here the CDR3 DNA reads TGTGCCAGCAGCTTGTTAAGCGGGGGGCCGAATACGCAGTATTTT.